The 8 T cell receptor beta chains below all came from one sample that was sequenced in a study of blood T cell repertoires in COVID-19. Clones were sequenced by immunoSEQ multiplex PCR, and TCRdb holds only the in-frame ones, with some missing. The sample yields fewer than 250,000 clones, under 85% seen once. Sequences were obtained from peripheral blood. Receptor source: a human donor in a cohort sampled during active COVID-19.

V usage is TRBV5-1 and J usage is TRBJ1-1; D is perhaps TRBD1 (6 bases). From germline, CDR1 is SGHRS and CDR2 YFSETQ. V was clipped by 2 bases and J by 0 bases, with 8 bases between them. The length of the CDR3 is 14 residues. In DNA form, the CDR3 reads TGCGCCAGCAGCTTCAGGGGACTGAACACTGAAGCTTTCTTT. It is translated as CASSFRGLNTEAFF.

This chain links TRBV11-2 with TRBJ1-5; D is undetermined. The V end lost 0 bases, the J end lost 3 bases, and 3 bases lay between the germline ends. Germline CDR1 and CDR2: SGHAT and FQNNGV. The CDR3 has 13 residues. The CDR3 DNA reads as TGTGCCAGCAGCTTAGAATACAATCAGCCCCAGCATTTT. As protein: CASSLEYNQPQHF.

The rearrangement links TRBV5-1 to TRBJ1-1; 9 bases agree with TRBD1. The CDR3 has 16 residues. Germline values: CDR1 SGHRS, CDR2 YFSETQ. The V segment lost 3 bases and the J segment 4 bases; nucleotides outside the gene matches: 10. The CDR3 DNA follows: TGCGCCAGCAGCTGGGGACAGGGAAGGCTGGGCACTGAAGCTTTCTTT. It specifies CASSWGQGRLGTEAFF.

The V call is TRBV25-1, the J call TRBJ2-5, with 8 bases that match TRBD1. CDR3 length: 14 residues. CDR1 and CDR2 from the germline V gene are MGHDK and SYGVNS. After removal of 5 bases from V and 4 bases from J, the junction contained 6 bases not matched to a gene. The DNA of the CDR3 is TGTGCCAGCAGTTTACCGACAGGGGCAGAGACCCAGTACTTC. Its translation: CASSLPTGAETQYF.

CDR3 amino acids: CASSLGEQRILEPQHF. In DNA, the CDR3 is TGTGCCAGCAGCCTGGGAGAACAGAGGATTTTAGAGCCCCAGCATTTT. The genes are TRBV4-2 and TRBJ1-5; the D is unclear. Deletions cut 4 bases from V and 8 bases from J, with 21 bases between. CDR1 is LGHNA and CDR2 is YNFKEQ in the germline V gene. There are 16 residues in the CDR3.

V is TRBV7-9 and J is TRBJ1-2, with D tentatively TRBD1 (5 bases). V was clipped by 1 base and J by 7 bases, with 16 bases between them. CDR3 length: 15 amino acids. Germline V lookup: CDR1 SEHNR, CDR2 FQNEAQ (reference sequence). CDR3 sequence reads: CASSLVRGPGGGYTF. The CDR3 region has the DNA TGTGCCAGCAGCTTAGTTAGAGGACCCGGGGGTGGCTACACCTTC.

This clone has a handful of counts. DNA of the CDR3: TGTGCCAGCAGCTTGGTTATTCGGCAGGGAAATTCACCCCTCCACTTT. This codes for CASSLVIRQGNSPLHF. J is TRBJ1-6 and V is TRBV5-8; perhaps TRBD1 as D (5 bases). This CDR3 is built from 16 residues. V lost 0 bases and J lost 7, with 14 bases in between. Germline CDR1 reads SGHTS; CDR2 reads YDEGEE.

V gene TRBV28 combines with J gene TRBJ2-1, with a possible D match to TRBD2 (6 bases). V was pared by 7 bases and J by 8 bases, with 15 bases between. The CDR3 contains 13 residues. Germline V lookup: CDR1 MDHEN, CDR2 SYDVKM. Written as DNA, the CDR3 is TGTGCCAGCACCTACGGGAGCCGTGATGAGCAGTTCTTC. This codes for CASTYGSRDEQFF.